The 24 T cell receptor beta chains reported below all come from one sample, sequenced in a study of PD-1 blockade in classical Hodgkin lymphoma. The repertoire was sequenced with immunoSEQ multiplex PCR; TCRdb's copy has only in-frame clones and lacks some. The repertoire includes more than 25,000 clones, roughly 80% of them detected once, and about 0.64% sits in the top ten. Time point specified: cycle 4 day 1 (C4D1), after more than five weeks of nivolumab. Brentuximab vedotin exposure varied among the patients, all of whom had relapsed after autologous stem cell transplantation. The CD4+ T cells used were purified from thawed PBMCs through magnetic negative selection. The sequenced sample was CD4+ T cells from blood, obtained before the fourth cycle of nivolumab. Receptors were obtained from a human donor with classical Hodgkin lymphoma.

In this sample, this clone turned up a few times. The rearrangement joins TRBV11-2 to TRBJ1-6; TRBD1 aligns across 8 bases. This CDR3 contains 15 residues. V lost 5 bases to trimming and J lost 10 bases; unmatched junction nucleotides: 10. Germline V CDR1 and CDR2: SGHAT, FQNNGV. The CDR3 coding sequence is TGTGCCAGCAGCACGCGGACAGGGATTGGATCACCCCTCCACTTT. Its protein product is CASSTRTGIGSPLHF.

The J gene is TRBJ1-1, the V gene TRBV19, with D hard to call. Trimming took 2 bases from V and 10 from J, leaving 23 bases between them. The length of the CDR3 is 16 residues. Germline CDR1 and CDR2: LNHDA and SQIVND (reference sequence). The DNA for the CDR3 is TGTGCCAGTAGTATAAGGGTCGGCAGGACGGGTTCTGGAGCTTTCTTT. Encoded protein: CASSIRVGRTGSGAFF.

The chain combines TRBV6-5 with TRBJ1-5, with D possibly TRBD1 on 5 matching bases. Trimming pared 0 bases from V and 5 bases from J, leaving 14 bases between. Germline values: CDR1 MNHEY, CDR2 SVGAGI. This CDR3 is 16 amino acids long. The DNA of the CDR3 is TGTGCCAGCAGTTACTCGTCGGGAGCGGGGCATCAGCCCCAGCATTTT. Translating gives CASSYSSGAGHQPQHF.

The chain carries TRBV6-6 and TRBJ2-1, with 11 bases aligning to TRBD2. This CDR3 is built from 16 residues. CDR1 is MNHNY, CDR2 SVGAGI, per germline (reference sequence). The trim removed 4 bases at V and 7 bases at J, leaving 9 bases unmatched. This CDR3 is CASSFLSGGAVNEQFF. As DNA, the CDR3 is TGTGCCAGCAGTTTCCTTAGCGGGGGGGCGGTGAATGAGCAGTTCTTC.

The chain combines TRBV10-2 with TRBJ1-5; D gene unclear. Trimming pared 4 bases from V and 4 bases from J, leaving 11 bases between. Germline loops: CDR1 WSHSY, CDR2 SAAADI. CDR3 size: 14 residues. CDR3 sequence: CASSVSQVNQPQHF. The CDR3 DNA follows: TGCGCCAGCAGTGTTAGTCAGGTTAATCAGCCCCAGCATTTT.

The V call is TRBV10-3, the J call TRBJ2-3; TRBD2 aligns across 12 bases. Per the germline V gene, CDR1 is ENHRY and CDR2 is SYGVKD. V dropped 6 bases and J dropped 5; count of bases not matched to a gene: 6. The CDR3 contains 15 residues. The CDR3 DNA is TGTGCCATCAGACCTAGCGGGGGGGCTGGAGATACGCAGTATTTT. It codes for CAIRPSGGAGDTQYF.

The chain is built from TRBV5-1 and TRBJ2-2; a weak D match, TRBD1 (6 bases). CDR1 is SGHRS, CDR2 YFSETQ, per germline. Trimming took 2 bases from V and 3 from J, leaving 8 bases between them. The CDR3 is 14 residues long. The CDR3 DNA reads as TGCGCCAGCAGCTTTTCAGGGGACACCGGGGAGCTGTTTTTT. It yields the protein CASSFSGDTGELFF.

This chain uses TRBV6-1 with TRBJ1-5; 8 bases fit TRBD1. From germline, CDR1 is MNHNS and CDR2 SASEGT. The CDR3 runs to 15 residues. V was clipped by 2 bases and J by 4 bases; unmatched bases: 4. CDR3 protein: CASSEQGAQNQPQHF. The CDR3, as DNA: TGTGCCAGCAGTGAACAGGGGGCACAAAATCAGCCCCAGCATTTT.

This sequence joins TRBV5-1 and TRBJ1-1; the D gene is possibly TRBD1 (6 bases). V lost 1 base and J 3 bases, leaving 7 bases between the germline ends. Germline-derived CDR1 and CDR2 are SGHRS and YFSETQ. This CDR3 is built from 13 residues. The CDR3 region is CASSLTGYTEAFF. The CDR3 DNA follows: TGCGCCAGCAGCTTGACAGGGTACACTGAAGCTTTCTTT.

The J gene is TRBJ2-3, the V gene TRBV27; TRBD2 aligns across 11 bases. The CDR3 has 15 residues. The V and J ends lost 4 bases and 4 bases, in that order; junction bases with no gene match: 4. Germline V gene lookup returns CDR1 MNHEY and CDR2 SMNVEV (reference sequence). The CDR3 sequence is CASSSSGGMADTQYF. The DNA of the CDR3 is TGTGCCAGCAGTTCTAGCGGGGGGATGGCAGATACGCAGTATTTT.

This chain joins TRBV28 and TRBJ1-4; a weak D match, TRBD1 (5 bases). Germline CDR1 MDHEN, CDR2 SYDVKM. V dropped 6 bases and J dropped 6 bases, with 20 bases sitting between them. The CDR3 is 16 amino acids. Here the CDR3 DNA reads TGTGCCAGCAGGGCCCCAGGGACGCGGGGCCATGAAAAACTGTTTTTT. Amino acids: CASRAPGTRGHEKLFF.

The genes are TRBV7-9 and TRBJ1-6, with D unresolved. This CDR3 is built from 11 residues. The V end was cut by 3 bases, the J end by 7 bases, with 1 base between. Germline CDR1 reads SEHNR; CDR2 reads FQNEAQ (reference sequence). CDR3 sequence reads: CASSLNSPLHF. The CDR3 DNA is TGTGCCAGCAGCTTGAATTCACCCCTCCACTTT.

The V gene is TRBV5-1, the J gene TRBJ2-6; D gene uncertain. Germline CDR1 and CDR2: SGHRS and YFSETQ. CDR3 length equals 15 residues. V shed 7 bases and J shed 4 bases, with 15 bases lying between them. CDR3 coding DNA: TGCGCCAGCTCCAAATCCTGGGTGGGGGCCAACGTCCTGACTTTC. This encodes CASSKSWVGANVLTF.

This chain links TRBV27 with TRBJ2-1; 7 bases match TRBD2. The CDR3 runs 13 residues. Trimming took 2 bases from V and 7 from J; bases not matched to a gene: 2. Per germline, CDR1 MNHEY and CDR2 SMNVEV (reference sequence). The CDR3 spells CASSLSGTNEQFF. The CDR3 DNA is TGTGCCAGCAGTTTAAGCGGGACGAATGAGCAGTTCTTC.

The chain carries TRBV7-8 and TRBJ2-2; D is perhaps TRBD2 (7 bases). V shed 5 bases and J shed 4 bases, with 14 bases lying between them. Looked up from germline, CDR1 is SGHVS and CDR2 is FQNEAQ. CDR3 size: 15 residues. The CDR3, as DNA: TGTGCCAGCAGCCTCCGGGGGGCCGGCACCGGGGAGCTGTTTTTT. Translation gives CASSLRGAGTGELFF. The complete variable domain, with remaining parts taken from reference TRBV7-8 and TRBJ2-2, reads GAGVSQSPRYKVAKRGQDVALRCDPISGHVSLFWYQQALGQGPEFLTYFQNEAQLDKSGLPSDRFFAERPEGSVSTLKIQRTQQEDSAVYLCASSLRGAGTGELFFGEGSRLTVL.

This clone was detected only once. The gene calls are TRBV27 and TRBJ2-1, with a weak D call TRBD1 (6 bases). Germline V CDR1 and CDR2: MNHEY, SMNVEV (reference sequence). CDR3 length: 17 residues. V lost 1 base, J lost 7 bases, and 20 bases lay in between. CDR3: CASSLFGIAQGWNEQFF. CDR3 in DNA: TGTGCCAGCAGTTTATTTGGGATTGCCCAGGGGTGGAATGAGCAGTTCTTC.

The rearrangement links TRBV6-1 to TRBJ1-1; D gene ambiguous. V lost 6 bases to trimming and J lost 4 bases, with 15 bases between them. The CDR3 extends over 14 amino acids. Per the germline V gene, CDR1 is MNHNS and CDR2 is SASEGT. CDR3: CASRTFWGFTEAFF. In DNA, the CDR3 is TGTGCCAGCAGAACATTCTGGGGATTCACTGAAGCTTTCTTT.

This chain uses TRBV10-3 with TRBJ1-1, with 8 positions matching TRBD1. This CDR3 has 15 residues. The V segment lost 4 bases and the J segment 0 bases; nucleotides outside the gene matches: 4. In germline, CDR1 is ENHRY, CDR2 SYGVKD. The CDR3 bases are TGTGCCATCAGTGGTCGGACAGGGATGAACACTGAAGCTTTCTTT. Its translation is CAISGRTGMNTEAFF.

The chain carries TRBV7-6 and TRBJ2-7, with 8 bases matching TRBD1. CDR1 is SGHVS, CDR2 FNYEAQ, per germline. V lost 2 bases to trimming and J lost 0 bases; unmatched junction nucleotides: 3. The CDR3 is made up of 15 amino acids. CDR3 DNA sequence: TGTGCCAGCAGCTTATTTCAGGGGGCCTCCTACGAGCAGTACTTC. It is translated as CASSLFQGASYEQYF.

A few counts support this clone. V gene TRBV4-2 combines with J gene TRBJ1-1; D remains unclear. The CDR3 covers 12 residues. V was shortened by 2 bases and J by 4 bases, with 5 bases between the two germline ends. Germline CDR1 reads LGHNA; CDR2 reads YNFKEQ. In nucleotides, the CDR3 is TGTGCCAGCAGCCAACTGGGCACTGAAGCTTTCTTT. Encoded protein: CASSQLGTEAFF.

V usage is TRBV5-1 and J usage is TRBJ2-1, with D possibly called TRBD1 or TRBD2 (6 bases each). Germline V gene sequence: CDR1 SGHRS, CDR2 YFSETQ. The CDR3 sequence is 13 residues long. Between the trimmed V and J ends, which lost 4 bases and 6 bases, there was a span of 11 bases. The DNA for the CDR3 is TGCGCCAGCAGCCCGGGGGCCCTCAATGAGCAGTTCTTC. Protein sequence: CASSPGALNEQFF.

The chain joins TRBV5-1 to TRBJ2-2; no clear D gene. This CDR3 spans 15 amino acids. Germline CDR1 is SGHRS and CDR2 is YFSETQ. The V end was cut by 0 bases, the J end by 0 bases, with 6 bases between. The CDR3 loop is CASSLDISNTGELFF. In DNA form, the CDR3 reads TGCGCCAGCAGCTTGGACATCTCGAACACCGGGGAGCTGTTTTTT.

A single count supports this clone. The V and J genes are TRBV5-1 and TRBJ2-7; D possibly matches TRBD1 or TRBD2 (5 bases each). V lost 3 bases, J lost 3 bases, and 16 bases lay in between. Germline CDR1 is SGHRS and CDR2 is YFSETQ. The CDR3 sequence is 15 residues long. The CDR3 protein is CASSSERGRGYEQYF. The CDR3 coding sequence is TGCGCCAGCAGCTCCGAGAGGGGCCGGGGCTACGAGCAGTACTTC.

This sequence joins TRBV6-4 and TRBJ2-2; possible D gene TRBD1, 5 bases. The V gene's germline CDR1 is MRHNA and CDR2 SNTAGT. This CDR3 contains 15 residues. V dropped 6 bases and J dropped 3 bases, with 14 bases sitting between them. Here the CDR3 reads CASSPDSYYTGELFF. The CDR3 coding sequence is TGTGCCAGCAGCCCCGACAGTTATTACACCGGGGAGCTGTTTTTT.